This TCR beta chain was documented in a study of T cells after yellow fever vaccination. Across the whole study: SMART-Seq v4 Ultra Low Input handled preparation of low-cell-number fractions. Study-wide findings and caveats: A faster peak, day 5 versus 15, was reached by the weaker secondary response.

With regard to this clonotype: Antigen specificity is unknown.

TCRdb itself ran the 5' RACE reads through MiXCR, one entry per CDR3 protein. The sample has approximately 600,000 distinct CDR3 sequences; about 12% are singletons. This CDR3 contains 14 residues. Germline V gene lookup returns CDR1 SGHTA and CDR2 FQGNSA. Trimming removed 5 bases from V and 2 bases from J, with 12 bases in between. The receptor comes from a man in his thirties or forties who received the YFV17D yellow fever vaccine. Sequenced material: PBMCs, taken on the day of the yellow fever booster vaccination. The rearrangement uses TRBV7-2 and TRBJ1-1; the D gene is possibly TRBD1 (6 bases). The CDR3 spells CASSPTGPNTEAFF. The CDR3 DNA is TGTGCCAGCAGCCCTACAGGGCCTAACACTGAAGCTTTCTTT.